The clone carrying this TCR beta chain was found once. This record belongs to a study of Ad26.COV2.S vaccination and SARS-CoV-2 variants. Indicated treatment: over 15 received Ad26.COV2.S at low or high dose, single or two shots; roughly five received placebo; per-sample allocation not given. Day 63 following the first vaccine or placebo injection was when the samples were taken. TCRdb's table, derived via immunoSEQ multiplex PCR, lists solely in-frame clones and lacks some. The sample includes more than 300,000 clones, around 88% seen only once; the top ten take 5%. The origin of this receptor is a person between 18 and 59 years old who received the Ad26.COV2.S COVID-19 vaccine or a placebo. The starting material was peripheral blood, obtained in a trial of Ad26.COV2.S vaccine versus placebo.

CDR3 nucleotides: TGTGCCAGTAGAGAAGGCGCGGGACAGATCTATGGCTACACCTTC. Its protein is CASREGAGQIYGYTF. V usage is TRBV19 and J usage is TRBJ1-2, with 7 positions matching TRBD1. Germline V gene sequence: CDR1 LNHDA, CDR2 SQIVND (reference sequence). V lost 6 bases to trimming and J lost 4 bases; unmatched junction nucleotides: 11. The CDR3 is made up of 15 amino acids.